This passage covers 5 T cell receptor beta chains from one sample sequenced in a study of blood T cell repertoires in COVID-19. Profiled with immunoSEQ multiplex PCR; TCRdb holds only in-frame clones, not every one. The data contain under 75,000 clones, more than 65% of them singletons. Specimen: peripheral blood. These receptors were taken from a woman in her 70s with acute or convalescent COVID-19.

This clone was seen only once. The genes are TRBV4-2 and TRBJ2-2; tentatively, D is TRBD2 (5 bases). Germline V gene lookup returns CDR1 LGHNA and CDR2 YNFKEQ. Trimming took off 5 bases at V and 7 bases at J, with 17 bases between the two ends. The CDR3 has 15 residues. The CDR3 nucleotides are TGTGCCAGCAGCGCCCATACCGGACTGAACGGGGAGCTGTTTTTT. Amino acids: CASSAHTGLNGELFF.

This clone was recorded only once. This chain connects TRBV13 to TRBJ2-2; 7 nucleotides match TRBD2. Germline V gene sequence: CDR1 PRHDT, CDR2 FYEKMQ (reference sequence). V lost 5 bases, J lost 6 bases, and 9 bases stayed unmatched. The CDR3 covers 15 residues. In DNA form, the CDR3 reads TGTGCCAGCAGCCTCCACGGGGGAGGGGCCGGGGAGCTGTTTTTT. Translating gives CASSLHGGGAGELFF.

The genes are TRBV18 and TRBJ1-4; tentatively, D is TRBD1 (6 bases). Between the trimmed V and J ends, which lost 3 bases and 8 bases, there was a span of 16 bases. Looked up from germline, CDR1 is KGHSH and CDR2 is LQKENI. The CDR3 is made up of 15 amino acids. The CDR3 loop is CASSPTGQWGEKLFF. The CDR3, as DNA: TGTGCCAGCTCACCGACCGGACAGTGGGGAGAAAAACTGTTTTTT.

The rearrangement links TRBV9 to TRBJ2-1, with 13 nucleotides matching TRBD2. The germline V gene encodes CDR1 SGDLS and CDR2 YYNGEE. CDR3 length: 17 residues. With V trimmed by 5 bases and J by 6 bases, 11 bases remained unmatched. CDR3: CASSSTSGGFKGNEQFF. The CDR3 DNA follows: TGTGCCAGCAGTTCGACTAGCGGGGGGTTTAAAGGCAATGAGCAGTTCTTC. Full variable domain (outside the CDR3, taken from reference TRBV9 and TRBJ2-1): DSGVTQTPKHLITATGQRVTLRCSPRSGDLSVYWYQQSLDQGLQFLIQYYNGEERAKGNILERFSAQQFPDLHSELNLSSLELGDSALYFCASSSTSGGFKGNEQFFGPGTRLTVL.

The CDR3 nucleotides are TGTGCCAGCAGCCCGCACCCTGGGACAGGCGGTAAGAATGAGCAGTTCTTC. It is translated as CASSPHPGTGGKNEQFF. The chain employs TRBV9 and TRBJ2-1; 8 bases are a match to TRBD1. Germline lookup yields CDR1 SGDLS and CDR2 YYNGEE. J was trimmed by 7 bases and V by 4 bases; bases with no gene match: 16. This CDR3 has 17 amino acids.